Shown below are 30 T cell receptor beta chains from a single sample sequenced in a study of T cell responses to AZD1222 COVID-19 vaccine. Sequencing was performed with immunoSEQ multiplex PCR; in TCRdb, only in-frame clones are kept and a portion is missing. The sample has around 120,000 clones, 80% to 95% seen once. The sample consisted of peripheral blood, taken on day 0 of AZD1222 vaccination. Source of these receptors: an adult in good health.

Only one count was recorded for this clone. The chain couples TRBV11-2 to TRBJ2-1, with D maybe TRBD2 (7 bases). Trimming removed 6 bases at V and 7 bases at J, with 22 bases between. CDR3 length equals 16 residues. Germline V gene data show CDR1 as SGHAT and CDR2 as FQNNGV. The CDR3 loop reads CASRGIGGARDNEQFF. CDR3 bases: TGTGCCAGCAGAGGAATAGGGGGGGCAAGGGATAATGAGCAGTTCTTC.

The chain employs TRBV3-1 (or the pseudogene TRBV3-2) and TRBJ2-6; no clear D. The germline V gene encodes CDR1 LGHDT and CDR2 YNNKEL (reference sequence). The CDR3 consists of 14 residues. Trimming left V 1 base short and J 1 base short, with 2 bases between. The CDR3 loop is CASSQGSGANVLTF. CDR3 in DNA: TGTGCCAGCAGCCAAGGGTCTGGGGCCAACGTCCTGACTTTC.

In its sample, this clone was seen once. The chain has TRBV12-2 and TRBJ1-5; TRBD1, the table's D call, was not compared with the DNA. TRBV12-2 represents a pseudogene. The CDR3 has 14 residues. In DNA, the CDR3 is TGTGCAAGTCGGGGGACAGGGGTCAATCAGCCCCAGCATTTT. Amino acids: CASRGTGVNQPQHF.

V is TRBV23-1 and J is TRBJ1-5; D unclear. Being an ORF, TRBV23-1 has a function that is uncertain. The CDR3 has 16 amino acids. V was clipped by 0 bases and J by 4 bases, with 13 bases between them. The CDR3 here is CASSQSDYWGNQPQHF. The CDR3, as DNA: TGCGCCAGCAGTCAATCAGATTACTGGGGAAATCAGCCCCAGCATTTT.

The chain couples TRBV9 to TRBJ1-5; no reliable D call. V lost 2 bases and J lost 3, with 9 bases in between. This CDR3 contains 14 residues. Germline-derived CDR1 and CDR2 are SGDLS and YYNGEE. The CDR3 is CASSVGSSNQPQHF. In nucleotides, the CDR3 is TGTGCCAGCAGCGTTGGCAGCTCCAATCAGCCCCAGCATTTT.

The V and J genes are TRBV28 and TRBJ2-7; 7 bases are shared with TRBD1. Per germline, CDR1 MDHEN and CDR2 SYDVKM. The CDR3 contains 13 residues. V was clipped by 3 bases and J by 3 bases; unmatched bases: 2. The CDR3 reads CASSFGQDYEQYF. Written as DNA, the CDR3 is TGTGCCAGCAGTTTCGGACAGGACTACGAGCAGTACTTC.

The chain has TRBV20-1 and TRBJ2-4; D not resolved. V was trimmed by 6 bases and J by 5 bases, leaving 8 bases between them. The CDR3 length is 11 residues. Germline CDR1 is DFQATT and CDR2 is SNEGSKA (reference sequence). The CDR3 here is CSAHKENIQYF. The CDR3 nucleotides read TGCAGTGCACACAAGGAAAACATTCAGTACTTC.

The rearrangement links TRBV3-1 (or the pseudogene TRBV3-2) to TRBJ1-3; a weak D match, TRBD1 (5 bases). V lost 2 bases and J lost 0, with 11 bases in between. CDR1 is LGHDT and CDR2 is YNNKEL in the germline V gene (reference sequence). This CDR3 contains 16 residues. Here the CDR3 reads CASSQSRGSSGNTIYF. CDR3 nucleotides: TGTGCCAGCAGCCAAAGTCGGGGCAGCTCTGGAAACACCATATATTTT.

The chain carries TRBV4-2 and TRBJ1-1; no clear D gene. Germline CDR1 reads LGHNA; CDR2 reads YNFKEQ. The V gene lost 0 bases and the J gene lost 1 base, with 12 bases spanning the gap. The length of the CDR3 is 16 residues. The CDR3 loop reads CASSQDGQERNTEAFF. In DNA, the CDR3 is TGTGCCAGCAGCCAAGATGGGCAGGAGAGGAACACTGAAGCTTTCTTT.

The chain has TRBV20-1 and TRBJ1-2; 8 bases agree with TRBD1. V was clipped by 8 bases and J by 6 bases; unmatched bases: 5. The CDR3 loop spans 11 amino acids. Germline V gives CDR1 DFQATT, CDR2 SNEGSKA (reference sequence). The CDR3 bases are TGCAGTACGACAGGGGTGGATGGCTACACCTTC. It is translated as CSTTGVDGYTF.

The genes are TRBV19 and TRBJ1-1; 8 nucleotides align to TRBD1. The CDR3 totals 13 residues. Germline V gene lookup returns CDR1 LNHDA and CDR2 SQIVND (reference sequence). J gave up 4 bases and V 2 bases, and 0 bases lay outside the gene matches. In nucleotides, the CDR3 is TGTGCCAGTAGTATAACAGGGGGCACTGAAGCTTTCTTT. Translated: CASSITGGTEAFF.

The genes are TRBV9 and TRBJ1-6, with TRBD1 as a possible D gene (6 bases). The CDR3 is 16 residues long. The germline V and J ends were trimmed by 10 bases and 6 bases, with 23 bases remaining between them. Germline CDR1 reads SGDLS; CDR2 reads YYNGEE. The CDR3 sequence is CARRVGGGTTNSPLHF. CDR3 in DNA: TGTGCCCGCCGCGTAGGGGGGGGGACGACTAATTCACCCCTCCACTTT.

This rearrangement joins TRBV7-9 to TRBJ1-1, with D perhaps matching TRBD1 (5 bases). This CDR3 spans 12 amino acids. CDR1 is SEHNR, CDR2 FQNEAQ, per germline (reference sequence). Between the trimmed V and J ends, which lost 8 bases and 4 bases, there was a span of 11 bases. Here the CDR3 reads CASAAGGTEAFF. The CDR3 bases are TGTGCCAGCGCCGCTGGGGGCACTGAAGCTTTCTTT.

The V call is TRBV28, the J call TRBJ2-5; tentatively, D is TRBD2 (5 bases). Germline V CDR1 and CDR2: MDHEN, SYDVKM. The CDR3 has 16 amino acids. V shed 7 bases and J shed 5 bases, with 23 bases lying between them. The CDR3 bases are TGTGCCAGCACCCCTTTGAGTGGGAGACCCGGGGAGACCCAGTACTTC. This encodes CASTPLSGRPGETQYF.

The chain joins TRBV24-1 to TRBJ1-6; possible D gene TRBD1, 5 bases. This CDR3 contains 13 residues. Germline values: CDR1 KGHDR, CDR2 SFDVKD. V dropped 12 bases and J dropped 8 bases, with 16 bases sitting between them. The CDR3 spells CAVRRDVDSPLHF. DNA of the CDR3: TGTGCCGTACGGAGGGACGTCGATTCACCCCTCCACTTT.

The V call is TRBV19, the J call TRBJ1-2; a possible D gene is TRBD1 (5 bases). V shed 10 bases and J shed 6 bases, with 18 bases lying between them. The CDR3 is 13 residues long. Germline V gives CDR1 LNHDA, CDR2 SQIVND (reference sequence). CDR3 residues: CATSDTRFDGYTF. CDR3 DNA: TGTGCCACCTCGGACACCCGGTTTGATGGCTACACCTTC.

The V call is TRBV30, the J call TRBJ2-7; D is uncertain. The CDR3 is 11 amino acids. CDR1 is GTSNPN and CDR2 is SVGIG in the germline V gene (reference sequence). Trimming stripped 2 bases from V and 3 bases from J, with 5 bases between. The CDR3 protein is CAWSKLYEQYF. The DNA for the CDR3 is TGTGCCTGGAGTAAACTCTACGAGCAGTACTTC.

This chain uses TRBV28 with TRBJ2-5; possibly TRBD1 for D (6 bases). V was shortened by 4 bases and J by 4 bases, with 16 bases between the two germline ends. Germline V gene data show CDR1 as MDHEN and CDR2 as SYDVKM. The CDR3 has 15 residues. The CDR3 DNA reads TGTGCCAGCAGTTCACCACACCAGGGGAGAGAGACCCAGTACTTC. Translating it yields CASSSPHQGRETQYF.

This chain uses TRBV29-1 with TRBJ2-7, with 7 bases lining up with TRBD1. Germline lookup yields CDR1 SQVTM and CDR2 ANQGSEA. This CDR3 comprises 14 residues. Losses at the gene ends were 4 bases for V and 6 bases for J; bases not matched to a gene: 12. The CDR3 sequence is CSVANRQGPGEQYF. DNA for the CDR3: TGCAGCGTTGCGAACAGACAGGGCCCGGGCGAGCAGTACTTC.

This CDR3 reads CSARDHEPQHF. CDR3 nucleotides: TGCAGTGCTAGAGATCACGAGCCCCAGCATTTT. V gene TRBV20-1 combines with J gene TRBJ1-5; the D is unclear. Germline V lookup: CDR1 DFQATT, CDR2 SNEGSKA (reference sequence). The ends were cut back, 0 bases at V and 8 bases at J, with 5 bases in the middle. This CDR3 contains 11 residues.

The rearrangement links TRBV3-1 (or the pseudogene TRBV3-2) to TRBJ1-1, with D tentatively TRBD1 (5 bases). Trimming removed 0 bases at V and 1 base at J, with 36 bases between. Germline V gene data show CDR1 as LGHDT and CDR2 as YNNKEL (reference sequence). The CDR3 spans 24 residues. This CDR3 is CASSQDRGLLEGSYGRIRNTEAFF. CDR3 nucleotide sequence: TGTGCCAGCAGCCAAGATCGGGGGTTGTTAGAGGGTAGCTACGGTCGAATACGGAACACTGAAGCTTTCTTT.

The genes are TRBV12-3 or TRBV12-4 and TRBJ2-7; 7 nucleotides agree with TRBD2. After removal of 5 bases from V and 12 bases from J, the junction contained 10 bases not matched to a gene. The length of the CDR3 is 12 residues. CDR3 DNA sequence: TGTGCCAGCAGTCGGGAGGCAGGGAAAAGGTACTTC. Protein: CASSREAGKRYF.

The J gene is TRBJ2-1, the V gene TRBV27, with TRBD2 as a possible D gene (6 bases). The CDR3 has 17 amino acids. Germline CDR1 is MNHEY and CDR2 is SMNVEV (reference sequence). Trimming took 6 bases from V and 8 from J, leaving 26 bases between them. The CDR3 DNA reads TGTGCCAGCAGCCTACCCCCGGGAGCGGCTGGGCAATATGAGCAGTTCTTC. This gives the protein CASSLPPGAAGQYEQFF.

This chain uses TRBV28 with TRBJ2-5; TRBD2 agrees at 14 bases. The trim removed 3 bases at V and 2 bases at J, leaving 5 bases unmatched. Germline V gives CDR1 MDHEN, CDR2 SYDVKM. The CDR3 totals 17 residues. CDR3 bases: TGTGCCAGCAGTTTCGGACTAGCGGGGGGCTTTCAAGAGACCCAGTACTTC. It codes for CASSFGLAGGFQETQYF. Full variable domain (rest looked up from reference TRBV28 and TRBJ2-5): DVKVTQSSRYLVKRTGEKVFLECVQDMDHENMFWYRQDPGLGLRLIYFSYDVKMKEKGDIPEGYSVSREKKERFSLILESASTNQTSMYLCASSFGLAGGFQETQYFGPGTRLLVL.

The chain couples TRBV9 to TRBJ2-3; 9 positions agree with TRBD2. J gave up 5 bases and V 4 bases, and 8 bases lay outside the gene matches. The length of the CDR3 is 15 residues. Germline lookup yields CDR1 SGDLS and CDR2 YYNGEE. The CDR3 here is CASSPGGGALDTQYF. Written as DNA, the CDR3 is TGTGCCAGCAGCCCTGGCGGGGGGGCCTTAGATACGCAGTATTTT. Full variable domain (rest looked up from reference TRBV9 and TRBJ2-3): DSGVTQTPKHLITATGQRVTLRCSPRSGDLSVYWYQQSLDQGLQFLIQYYNGEERAKGNILERFSAQQFPDLHSELNLSSLELGDSALYFCASSPGGGALDTQYFGPGTRLTVL.

The V call is TRBV5-4, the J call TRBJ1-4; D possibly corresponds to TRBD1 (5 bases). V was shortened by 4 bases and J by 7 bases, with 14 bases between the two germline ends. The CDR3 covers 14 residues. Germline CDR1 SGHNT, CDR2 YYREEE (reference sequence). The CDR3 nucleotides are TGTGCCAGCAGCCCGGGGGTATCGGGTGAAAAACTGTTTTTT. This encodes CASSPGVSGEKLFF.

The CDR3 DNA reads TGTGCCAGCTATACCGGGACTAGCGATGAGCAGTTCTTC. Translating it yields CASYTGTSDEQFF. The rearrangement links TRBV18 to TRBJ2-1, with 10 bases matching TRBD2. V lost 7 bases and J lost 8; bases outside the gene matches: 5. Germline V gene sequence: CDR1 KGHSH, CDR2 LQKENI. The CDR3 spans 13 residues.

In this sample, this clone turned up a few times. The chain recombines TRBV2 with TRBJ1-5; D perhaps matches TRBD1 (5 bases). Per the germline V gene, CDR1 is SNHLY and CDR2 is FYNNEI. CDR3 size: 17 residues. V gave up 0 bases and J gave up 7 bases, with 19 bases separating them. CDR3 DNA: TGTGCCAGCAGTGAAGCTAGAGCGGTCGGGGGGACCCAGCCCCAGCATTTT. The encoded protein is CASSEARAVGGTQPQHF.

The CDR3 sequence: CSVGPQDSDYGYTF. The CDR3 DNA sequence: TGCAGCGTTGGCCCGCAAGATTCCGACTATGGCTACACCTTC. V usage is TRBV29-1 and J usage is TRBJ1-2; D ambiguous. Germline loops: CDR1 SQVTM, CDR2 ANQGSEA. The CDR3 is 14 residues long. Trimming removed 4 bases from V and 3 bases from J, with 15 bases in between. The variable domain in full, completed from reference TRBV29-1 and TRBJ1-2, reads SAVISQKPSRDICQRGTSLTIQCQVDSQVTMMFWYRQQPGQSLTLIATANQGSEATYESGFVIDKFPISRPNLTFSTLTVSNMSPEDSSIYLCSVGPQDSDYGYTFGSGTRLTVV.

CDR3 sequence reads: CASSLVPGRGNTIYF. Here the CDR3 DNA reads TGTGCCAGCAGCTTAGTTCCGGGCAGAGGAAACACCATATATTTT. This chain joins TRBV11-3 and TRBJ1-3; D uncertain. Trimming removed 1 base at V and 4 bases at J, with 11 bases between. The CDR3 runs to 15 residues. CDR1 is SGHNT, CDR2 YENEEA, per germline.